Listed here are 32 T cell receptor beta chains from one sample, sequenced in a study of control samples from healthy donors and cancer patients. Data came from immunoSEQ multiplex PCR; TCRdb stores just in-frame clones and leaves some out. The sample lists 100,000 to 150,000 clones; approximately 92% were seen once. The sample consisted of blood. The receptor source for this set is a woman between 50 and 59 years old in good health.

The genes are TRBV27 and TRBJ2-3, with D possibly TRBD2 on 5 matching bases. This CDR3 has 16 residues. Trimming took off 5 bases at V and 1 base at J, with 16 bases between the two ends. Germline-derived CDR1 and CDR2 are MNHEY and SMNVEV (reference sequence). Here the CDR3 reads CASSPPSRRGTDTQYF. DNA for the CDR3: TGTGCCAGCAGTCCGCCTAGCCGACGGGGCACAGATACGCAGTATTTT.

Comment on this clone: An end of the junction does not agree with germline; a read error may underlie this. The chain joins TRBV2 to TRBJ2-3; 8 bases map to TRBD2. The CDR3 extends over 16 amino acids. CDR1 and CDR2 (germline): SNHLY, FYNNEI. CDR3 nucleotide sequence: TGTGCCAGCAGCGAAGGCCTAGCGGGCGGTATGGATACGCAGTATTTT. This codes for CASSEGLAGGMDTQYF.

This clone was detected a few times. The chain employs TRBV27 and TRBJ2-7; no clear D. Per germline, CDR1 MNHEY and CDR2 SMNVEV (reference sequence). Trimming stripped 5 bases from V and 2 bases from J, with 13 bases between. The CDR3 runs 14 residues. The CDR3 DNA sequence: TGTGCCAGCAGTCCCCCTGTAAGGCCCTACGAGCAGTACTTC. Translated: CASSPPVRPYEQYF.

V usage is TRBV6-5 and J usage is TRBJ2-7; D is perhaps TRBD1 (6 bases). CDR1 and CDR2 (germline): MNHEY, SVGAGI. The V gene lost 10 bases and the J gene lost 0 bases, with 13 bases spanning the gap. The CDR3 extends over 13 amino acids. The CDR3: CATSTGTSYEQYF. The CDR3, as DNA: TGTGCCACATCAACAGGGACCTCCTACGAGCAGTACTTC.

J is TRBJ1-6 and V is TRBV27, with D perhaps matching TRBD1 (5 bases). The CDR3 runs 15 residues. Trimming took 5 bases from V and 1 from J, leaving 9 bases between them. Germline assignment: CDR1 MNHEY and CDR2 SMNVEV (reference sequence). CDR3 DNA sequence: TGTGCCAGCAGTCGTCAGGGTTCCTATAATTCACCCCTCCACTTT. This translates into CASSRQGSYNSPLHF.

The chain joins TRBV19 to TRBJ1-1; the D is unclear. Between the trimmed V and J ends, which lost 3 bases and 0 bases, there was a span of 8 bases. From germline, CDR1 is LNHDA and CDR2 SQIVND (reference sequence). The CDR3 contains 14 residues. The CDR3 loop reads CASSIGELNTEAFF. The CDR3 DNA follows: TGTGCCAGTAGTATTGGAGAATTGAACACTGAAGCTTTCTTT.

The CDR3 loop is CASSLGTDYEQYF. As DNA, the CDR3 is TGTGCCAGCAGCTTAGGGACAGATTACGAGCAGTACTTC. This chain uses TRBV11-2 with TRBJ2-7, with a possible D match to TRBD1 (6 bases). The V gene's germline CDR1 is SGHAT and CDR2 FQNNGV. The V and J ends lost 1 base and 4 bases respectively, with 8 bases between them. CDR3 size: 13 residues. Looking up the rest from reference TRBV11-2 and TRBJ2-7 gives the full variable domain: EAGVAQSPRYKIIEKRQSVAFWCNPISGHATLYWYQQILGQGPKLLIQFQNNGVVDDSQLPKDRFSAERLKGVDSTLKIQPAKLEDSAVYLCASSLGTDYEQYFGPGTRLTVT.

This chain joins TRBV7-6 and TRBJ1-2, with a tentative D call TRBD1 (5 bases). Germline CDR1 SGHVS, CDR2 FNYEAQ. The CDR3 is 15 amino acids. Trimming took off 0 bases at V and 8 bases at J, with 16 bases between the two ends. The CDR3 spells CASSLALGATGGYTF. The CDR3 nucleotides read TGTGCCAGCAGCTTAGCGCTAGGGGCCACGGGGGGCTACACCTTC.

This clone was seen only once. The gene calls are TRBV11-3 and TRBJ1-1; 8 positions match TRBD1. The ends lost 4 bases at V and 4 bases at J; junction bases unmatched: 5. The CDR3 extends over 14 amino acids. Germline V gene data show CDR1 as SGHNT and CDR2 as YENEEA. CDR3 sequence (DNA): TGTGCCAGCAGCTCATCTACAGGGGGCACTGAAGCTTTCTTT. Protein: CASSSSTGGTEAFF.

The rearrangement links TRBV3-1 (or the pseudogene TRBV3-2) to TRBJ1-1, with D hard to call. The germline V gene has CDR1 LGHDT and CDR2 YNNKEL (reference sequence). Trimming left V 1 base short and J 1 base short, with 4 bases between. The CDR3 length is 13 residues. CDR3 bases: TGTGCCAGCAGCCAAGTTGGGAACACTGAAGCTTTCTTT. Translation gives CASSQVGNTEAFF.

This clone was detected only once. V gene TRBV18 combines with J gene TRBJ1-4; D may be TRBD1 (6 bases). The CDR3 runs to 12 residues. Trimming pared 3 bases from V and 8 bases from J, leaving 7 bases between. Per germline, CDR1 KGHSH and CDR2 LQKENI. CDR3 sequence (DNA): TGTGCCAGCTCACCTCAGGGGGAAAAACTGTTTTTT. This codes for CASSPQGEKLFF.

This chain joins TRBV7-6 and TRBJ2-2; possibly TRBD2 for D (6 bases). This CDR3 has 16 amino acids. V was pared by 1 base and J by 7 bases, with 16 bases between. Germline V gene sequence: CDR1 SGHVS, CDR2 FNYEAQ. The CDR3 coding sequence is TGTGCCAGCAGCTTAGACCAACTAGCAATCGGCGGGGAGCTGTTTTTT. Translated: CASSLDQLAIGGELFF.

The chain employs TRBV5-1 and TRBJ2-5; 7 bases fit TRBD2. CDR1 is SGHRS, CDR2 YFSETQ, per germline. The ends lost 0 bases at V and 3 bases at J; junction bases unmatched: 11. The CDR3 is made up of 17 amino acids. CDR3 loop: CASSLERSGVGEETQYF. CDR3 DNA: TGCGCCAGCAGCTTGGAACGGAGCGGGGTAGGGGAAGAGACCCAGTACTTC.

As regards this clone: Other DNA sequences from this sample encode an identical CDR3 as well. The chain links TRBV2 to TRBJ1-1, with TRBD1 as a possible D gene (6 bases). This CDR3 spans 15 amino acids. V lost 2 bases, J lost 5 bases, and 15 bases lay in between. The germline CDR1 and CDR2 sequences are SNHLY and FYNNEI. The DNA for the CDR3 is TGTGCCAGCAGTGAATCAATGGGGGCGCGGACTGAAGCTTTCTTT. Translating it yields CASSESMGARTEAFF.

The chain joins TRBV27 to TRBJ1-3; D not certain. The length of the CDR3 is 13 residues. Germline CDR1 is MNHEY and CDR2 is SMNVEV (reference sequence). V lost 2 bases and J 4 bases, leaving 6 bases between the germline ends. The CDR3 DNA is TGTGCCAGCAGTTTAACGACAGGAAACACCATATATTTT. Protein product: CASSLTTGNTIYF.

CDR3 residues: CASSLALREQFF. The DNA for the CDR3 is TGTGCCAGCAGCTTAGCGCTGAGGGAGCAGTTCTTC. The chain links TRBV7-2 to TRBJ2-1; no firm D call. V gave up 0 bases and J gave up 10 bases, with 7 bases separating them. The CDR3 runs to 12 residues. Germline loops: CDR1 SGHTA, CDR2 FQGNSA.

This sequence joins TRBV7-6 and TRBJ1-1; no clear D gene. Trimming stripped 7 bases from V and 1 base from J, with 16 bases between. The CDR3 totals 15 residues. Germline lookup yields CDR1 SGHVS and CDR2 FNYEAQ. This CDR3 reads CASTQSWASNTEAFF. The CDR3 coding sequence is TGTGCCAGCACCCAATCTTGGGCATCGAACACTGAAGCTTTCTTT.

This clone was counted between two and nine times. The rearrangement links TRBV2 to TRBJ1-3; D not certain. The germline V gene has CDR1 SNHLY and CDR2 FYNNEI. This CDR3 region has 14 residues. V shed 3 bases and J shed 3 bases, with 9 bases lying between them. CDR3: CASSETRLGNTIYF. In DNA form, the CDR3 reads TGTGCCAGCAGTGAGACAAGGCTTGGAAACACCATATATTTT. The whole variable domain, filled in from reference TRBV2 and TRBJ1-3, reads EPEVTQTPSHQVTQMGQEVILRCVPISNHLYFYWYRQILGQKVEFLVSFYNNEISEKSEIFDDQFSVERPDGSNFTLKIRSTKLEDSAMYFCASSETRLGNTIYFGEGSWLTVV.

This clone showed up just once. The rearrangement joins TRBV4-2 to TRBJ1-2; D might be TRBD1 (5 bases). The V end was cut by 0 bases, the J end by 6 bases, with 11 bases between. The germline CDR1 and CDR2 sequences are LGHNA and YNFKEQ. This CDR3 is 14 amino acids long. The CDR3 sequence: CASSQDPRAHGYTF. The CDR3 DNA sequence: TGTGCCAGCAGCCAAGATCCCAGGGCGCATGGCTACACCTTC.

The CDR3 sequence is CASSQGGFTEAFF. The CDR3 bases are TGTGCCAGCAGCCAAGGTGGCTTCACTGAAGCTTTCTTT. The chain is built from TRBV14 and TRBJ1-1; no firm D call. V lost 1 base and J lost 4, with 7 bases in between. The germline gives CDR1 SGHDN, CDR2 FVKESK. The CDR3 is 13 amino acids.

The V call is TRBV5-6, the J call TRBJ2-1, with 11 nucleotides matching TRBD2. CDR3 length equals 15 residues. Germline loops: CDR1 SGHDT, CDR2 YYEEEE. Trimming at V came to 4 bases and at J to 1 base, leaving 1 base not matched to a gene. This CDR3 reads CASSIAGGSYNEQFF. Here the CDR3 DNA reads TGTGCCAGCAGCATAGCGGGAGGGTCCTACAATGAGCAGTTCTTC.

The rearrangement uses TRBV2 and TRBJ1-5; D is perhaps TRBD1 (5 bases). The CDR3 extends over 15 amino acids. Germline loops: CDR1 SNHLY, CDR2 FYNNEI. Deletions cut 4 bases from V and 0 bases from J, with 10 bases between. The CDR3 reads CASSGDVFSNQPQHF. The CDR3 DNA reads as TGTGCCAGCAGTGGGGACGTTTTTAGCAATCAGCCCCAGCATTTT.

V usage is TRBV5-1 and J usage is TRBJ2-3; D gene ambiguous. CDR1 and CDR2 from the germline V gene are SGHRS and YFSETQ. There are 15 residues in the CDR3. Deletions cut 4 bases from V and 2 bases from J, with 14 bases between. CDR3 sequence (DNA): TGCGCCAGCAGCAAACCAACGGGCACCACAGATACGCAGTATTTT. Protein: CASSKPTGTTDTQYF.

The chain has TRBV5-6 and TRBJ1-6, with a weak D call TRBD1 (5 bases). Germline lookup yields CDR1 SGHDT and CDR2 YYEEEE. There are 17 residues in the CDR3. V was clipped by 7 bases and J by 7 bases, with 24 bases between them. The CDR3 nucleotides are TGTGCCAGCTCCCAGAGAATGTTGGGCAGGGAGAATTCACCCCTCCACTTT. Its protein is CASSQRMLGRENSPLHF.

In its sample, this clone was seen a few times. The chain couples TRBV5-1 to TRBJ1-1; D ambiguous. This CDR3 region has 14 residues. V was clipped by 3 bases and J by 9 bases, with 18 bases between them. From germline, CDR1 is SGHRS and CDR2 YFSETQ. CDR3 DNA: TGCGCCAGCAGCTCAATCACCTTAGCTGACCAAGCTTTCTTT. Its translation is CASSSITLADQAFF. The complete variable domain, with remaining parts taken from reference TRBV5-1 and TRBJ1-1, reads KAGVTQTPRYLIKTRGQQVTLSCSPISGHRSVSWYQQTPGQGLQFLFEYFSETQRNKGNFPGRFSGRQFSNSRSEMNVSTLELGDSALYLCASSSITLADQAFFGQGTRLTVV.

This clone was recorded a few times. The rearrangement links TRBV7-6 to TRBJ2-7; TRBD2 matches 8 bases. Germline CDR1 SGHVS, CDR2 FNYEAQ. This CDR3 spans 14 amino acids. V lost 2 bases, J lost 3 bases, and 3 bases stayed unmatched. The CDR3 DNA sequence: TGTGCCAGCAGCTTAAGCGGGAGACTCTACGAGCAGTACTTC. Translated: CASSLSGRLYEQYF.

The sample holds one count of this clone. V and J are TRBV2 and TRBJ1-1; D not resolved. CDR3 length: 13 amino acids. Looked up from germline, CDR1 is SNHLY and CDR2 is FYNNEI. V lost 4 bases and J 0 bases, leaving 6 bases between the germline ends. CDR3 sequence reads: CASSVEVNTEAFF. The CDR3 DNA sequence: TGTGCCAGCAGTGTAGAAGTGAACACTGAAGCTTTCTTT.

CDR3 DNA: TGTGCCAGCAGCTTAGCGGAGGCGAACACTGAAGCTTTCTTT. This sequence encodes CASSLAEANTEAFF. The chain employs TRBV7-8 and TRBJ1-1; D is ambiguous. CDR1 is SGHVS and CDR2 is FQNEAQ in the germline V gene. The CDR3 loop spans 14 amino acids. V lost 0 bases and J 1 base, leaving 6 bases between the germline ends.

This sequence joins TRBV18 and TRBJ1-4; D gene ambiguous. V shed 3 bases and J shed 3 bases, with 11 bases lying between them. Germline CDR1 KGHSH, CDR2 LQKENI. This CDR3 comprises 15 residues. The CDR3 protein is CASSPDLAANEKLFF. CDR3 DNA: TGTGCCAGCTCACCCGACCTGGCGGCTAATGAAAAACTGTTTTTT.

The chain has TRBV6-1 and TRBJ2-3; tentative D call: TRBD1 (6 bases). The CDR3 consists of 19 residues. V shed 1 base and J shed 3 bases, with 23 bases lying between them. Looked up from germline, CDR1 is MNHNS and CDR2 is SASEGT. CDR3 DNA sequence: TGTGCCAGCAGTGAAGTTTTAACAGGGTCTTTTAGAGAAACAGATACGCAGTATTTT. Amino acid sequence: CASSEVLTGSFRETDTQYF.

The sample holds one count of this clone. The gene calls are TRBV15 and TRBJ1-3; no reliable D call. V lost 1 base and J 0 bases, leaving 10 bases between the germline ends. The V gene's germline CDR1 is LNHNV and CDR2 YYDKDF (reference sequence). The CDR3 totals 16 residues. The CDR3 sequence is CATSRVNFISGNTIYF. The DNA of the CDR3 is TGTGCCACCAGCAGAGTGAACTTTATCTCTGGAAACACCATATATTTT.

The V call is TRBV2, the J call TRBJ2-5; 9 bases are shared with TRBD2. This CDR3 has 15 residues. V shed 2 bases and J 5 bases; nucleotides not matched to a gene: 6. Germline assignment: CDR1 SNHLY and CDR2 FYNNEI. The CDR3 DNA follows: TGTGCCAGCAGTGAAATAGGGACTAGCCTGGAGACCCAGTACTTC. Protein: CASSEIGTSLETQYF.